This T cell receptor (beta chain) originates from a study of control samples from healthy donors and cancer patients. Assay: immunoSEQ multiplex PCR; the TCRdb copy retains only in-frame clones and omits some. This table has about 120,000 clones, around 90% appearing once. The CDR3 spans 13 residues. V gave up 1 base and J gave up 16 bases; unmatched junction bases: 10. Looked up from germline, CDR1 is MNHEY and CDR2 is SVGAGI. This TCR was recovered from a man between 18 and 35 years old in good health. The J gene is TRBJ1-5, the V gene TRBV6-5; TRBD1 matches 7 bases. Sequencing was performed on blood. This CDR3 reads CASSYYQGGKNHF. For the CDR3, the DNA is TGTGCCAGCAGTTACTACCAGGGGGGGAAAAATCATTTT.